A selection of T cell receptor beta chains follows, all from one sample in a study of blood T cell repertoires in COVID-19. Assay: immunoSEQ multiplex PCR; the TCRdb copy retains only in-frame clones and omits some. This sample has around 270,000 clones, with about 89% found just once. The sample was peripheral blood. These receptors all stem from a man aged 35 to 55 who had recovered from COVID-19. CDR3s include the opening cysteine and the closing phenylalanine or tryptophan. The size of a clone is reported for some rows only, either as once, few or many, or as a class for expanded clones.

abundance,v_gene,CDR3aa
once,TRBV2,CASSRREASSGANVLTF
.,TRBV5-6,CASSPWVARDYEQYF
.,TRBV11-2,CASFGGGNANTGELFF
.,TRBV27,CASARGREAFF
.,TRBV5-4,CASSLTGPYGYTF
.,TRBV18,CASFSYRPYEQYF
.,TRBV7-9,CASSDRDRGLNTGELFF
.,TRBV3-1/TRBV3-2,CASSQGQGYNEQFF
.,TRBV6-2/TRBV6-3,CASSWLAGGGTGELFF
.,TRBV23-1,CASSLRPDRGQETQYF
.,TRBV24-1,CATSDAKFAGPTDTQYF
.,TRBV6-2/TRBV6-3,CASSYRTGGSQPQHF
.,TRBV11-2,CASSLVAVADTQYF
.,TRBV15,CATSRVWANSGNTIYF
.,TRBV27,CASSRTNPLHEQFF
.,TRBV2,CASHLDRAVDTQYF
.,TRBV12-3/TRBV12-4,CASNPSSDTQYF
.,TRBV30,CAPPERSGYEQYF
once,TRBV6-2/TRBV6-3,CASSYEAGPGGTDTQYF
once,TRBV9,CASSSRLAGGTAPNNEQFF
.,TRBV4-3,CASSHRQGINGYTF
few,TRBV6-4,CASSVLAGVRHEQFF
.,TRBV11-3,CASSLVEDEQFF
.,TRBV7-9,CASRGGSVGTDTQYF
.,TRBV6-5,CASTKGGGNNEQFF
.,TRBV6-5,CASSPYRGTEAFF
.,TRBV18,CASSPSAGEDGYTF
.,TRBV9,CASSPLPAEERSGLKFF
once,TRBV27,CASSFQGFPTNEKLFF
.,TRBV7-2,CASSSDSMNTEAFF
.,TRBV5-6,CASSLAGGYQETQYF
.,TRBV5-5,CASSLLTLEKLFF
.,TRBV9,CASSVGGRSTDTQYF
.,TRBV27,CASSFRDRGNEQFF
.,TRBV7-2,CASSLAGQNSEAFF
.,TRBV5-1,CASSLSGTHSDEQYF